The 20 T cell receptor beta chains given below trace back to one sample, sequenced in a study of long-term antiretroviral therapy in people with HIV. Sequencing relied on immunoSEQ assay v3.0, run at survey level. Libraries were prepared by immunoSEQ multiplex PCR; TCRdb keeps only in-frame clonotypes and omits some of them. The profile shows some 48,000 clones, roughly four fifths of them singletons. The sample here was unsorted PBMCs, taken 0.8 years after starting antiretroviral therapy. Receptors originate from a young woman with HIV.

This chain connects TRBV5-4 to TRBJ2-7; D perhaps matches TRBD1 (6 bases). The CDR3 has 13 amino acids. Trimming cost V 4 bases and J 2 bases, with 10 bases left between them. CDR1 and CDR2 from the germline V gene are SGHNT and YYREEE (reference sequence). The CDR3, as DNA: TGTGCCAGCAGCCTACAGGGAGCCTACGAGCAGTACTTC. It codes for CASSLQGAYEQYF.

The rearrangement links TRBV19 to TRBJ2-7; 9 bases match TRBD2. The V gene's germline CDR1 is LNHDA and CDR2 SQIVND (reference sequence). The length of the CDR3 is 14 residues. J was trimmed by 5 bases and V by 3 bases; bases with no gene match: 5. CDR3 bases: TGTGCCAGTAGTATTCGGGCTAGCGGGGACGAGCAGTACTTC. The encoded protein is CASSIRASGDEQYF.

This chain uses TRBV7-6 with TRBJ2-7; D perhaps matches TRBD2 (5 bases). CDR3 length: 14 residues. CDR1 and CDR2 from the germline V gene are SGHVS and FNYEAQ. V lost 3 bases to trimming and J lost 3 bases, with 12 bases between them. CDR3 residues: CASSFGAEDYEQYF. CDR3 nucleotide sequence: TGTGCCAGCAGCTTCGGAGCGGAGGACTACGAGCAGTACTTC.

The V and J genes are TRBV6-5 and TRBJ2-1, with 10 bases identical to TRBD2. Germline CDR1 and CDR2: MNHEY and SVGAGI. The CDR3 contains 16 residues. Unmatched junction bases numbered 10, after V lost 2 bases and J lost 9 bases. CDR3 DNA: TGTGCCAGCAGTTACGTGGTAGCGGGAGGACGTGGTGAGCAGTTCTTC. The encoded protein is CASSYVVAGGRGEQFF.

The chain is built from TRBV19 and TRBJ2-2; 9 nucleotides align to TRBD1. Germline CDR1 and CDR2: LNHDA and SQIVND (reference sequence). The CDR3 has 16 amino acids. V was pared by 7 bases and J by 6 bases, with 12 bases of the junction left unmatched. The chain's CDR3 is CASTPRGTGSAGELFF. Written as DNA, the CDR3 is TGTGCCAGTACCCCCCGTGGGACAGGGAGCGCCGGGGAGCTGTTTTTT. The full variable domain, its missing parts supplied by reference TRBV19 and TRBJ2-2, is DGGITQSPKYLFRKEGQNVTLSCEQNLNHDAMYWYRQDPGQGLRLIYYSQIVNDFQKGDIAEGYSVSREKKESFPLTVTSAQKNPTAFYLCASTPRGTGSAGELFFGEGSRLTVL.

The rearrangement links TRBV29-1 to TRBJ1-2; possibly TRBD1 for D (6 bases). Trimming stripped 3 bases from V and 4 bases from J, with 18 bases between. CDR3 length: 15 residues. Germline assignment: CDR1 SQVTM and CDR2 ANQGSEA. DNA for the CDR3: TGCAGCGTTGAGCAGCGGGGGGCCAAGGGCTATGGCTACACCTTC. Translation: CSVEQRGAKGYGYTF.

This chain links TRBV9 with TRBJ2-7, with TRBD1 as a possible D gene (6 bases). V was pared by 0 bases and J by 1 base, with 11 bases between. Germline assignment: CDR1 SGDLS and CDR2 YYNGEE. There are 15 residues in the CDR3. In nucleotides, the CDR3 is TGTGCCAGCAGCGTAGGAGGGGGTGGGTCCTACGAGCAGTACTTC. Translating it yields CASSVGGGGSYEQYF.

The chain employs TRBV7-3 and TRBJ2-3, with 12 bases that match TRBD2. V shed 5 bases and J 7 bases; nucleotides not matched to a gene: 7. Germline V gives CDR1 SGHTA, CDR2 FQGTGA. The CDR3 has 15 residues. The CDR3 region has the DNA TGTGCCAGCAGCCGGACTAGCGGGATTGAAAATACGCAGTATTTT. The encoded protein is CASSRTSGIENTQYF.

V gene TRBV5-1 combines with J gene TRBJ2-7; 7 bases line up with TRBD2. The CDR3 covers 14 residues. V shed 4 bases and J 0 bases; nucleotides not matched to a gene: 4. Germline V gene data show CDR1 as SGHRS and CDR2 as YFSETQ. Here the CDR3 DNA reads TGCGCCAGCAGCCCGGGGGGTAGCTCCTACGAGCAGTACTTC. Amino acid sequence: CASSPGGSSYEQYF.

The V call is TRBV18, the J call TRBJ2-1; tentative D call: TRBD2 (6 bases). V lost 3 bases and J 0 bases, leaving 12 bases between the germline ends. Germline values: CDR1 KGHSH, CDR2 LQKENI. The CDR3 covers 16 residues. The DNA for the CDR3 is TGTGCCAGCTCACCGCTGGGCGGGGTCTCCTACAATGAGCAGTTCTTC. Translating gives CASSPLGGVSYNEQFF. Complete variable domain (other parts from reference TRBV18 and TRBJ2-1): NAGVMQNPRHLVRRRGQEARLRCSPMKGHSHVYWYRQLPEEGLKFMVYLQKENIIDESGMPKERFSAEFPKEGPSILRIQQVVRGDSAAYFCASSPLGGVSYNEQFFGPGTRLTVL.

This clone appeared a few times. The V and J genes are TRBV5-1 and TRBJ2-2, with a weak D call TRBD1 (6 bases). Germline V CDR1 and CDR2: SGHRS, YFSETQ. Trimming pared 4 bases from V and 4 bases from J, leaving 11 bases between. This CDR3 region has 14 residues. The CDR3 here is CASSLTGPTGELFF. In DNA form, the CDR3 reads TGCGCCAGCAGCCTGACAGGTCCCACCGGGGAGCTGTTTTTT.

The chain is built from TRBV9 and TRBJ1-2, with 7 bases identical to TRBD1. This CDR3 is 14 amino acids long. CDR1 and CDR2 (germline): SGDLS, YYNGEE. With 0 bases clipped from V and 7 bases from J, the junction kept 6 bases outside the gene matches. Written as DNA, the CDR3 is TGTGCCAGCAGCGTAGTTGGCCGACAGGGTGGCTACACCTTC. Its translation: CASSVVGRQGGYTF.

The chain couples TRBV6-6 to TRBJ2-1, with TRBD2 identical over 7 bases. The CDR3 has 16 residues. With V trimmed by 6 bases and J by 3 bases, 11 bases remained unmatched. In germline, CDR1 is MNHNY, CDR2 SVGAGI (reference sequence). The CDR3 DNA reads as TGTGCCAGCAGCGACGCTCTAGCGGACCTCTACAATGAGCAGTTCTTC. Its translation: CASSDALADLYNEQFF.

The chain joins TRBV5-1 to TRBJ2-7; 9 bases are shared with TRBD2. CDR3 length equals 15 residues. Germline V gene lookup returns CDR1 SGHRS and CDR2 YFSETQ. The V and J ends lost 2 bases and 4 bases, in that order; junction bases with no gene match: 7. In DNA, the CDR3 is TGCGCCAGCAGCTTCGCGGGAGGGCCAGGGTACGAGCAGTACTTC. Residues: CASSFAGGPGYEQYF.

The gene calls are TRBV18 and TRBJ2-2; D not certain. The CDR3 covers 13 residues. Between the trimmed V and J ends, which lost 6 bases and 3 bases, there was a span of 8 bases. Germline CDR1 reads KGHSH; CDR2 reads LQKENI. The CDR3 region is CASSPLYTGELFF. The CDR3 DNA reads TGTGCCAGCTCGCCTCTTTACACCGGGGAGCTGTTTTTT.

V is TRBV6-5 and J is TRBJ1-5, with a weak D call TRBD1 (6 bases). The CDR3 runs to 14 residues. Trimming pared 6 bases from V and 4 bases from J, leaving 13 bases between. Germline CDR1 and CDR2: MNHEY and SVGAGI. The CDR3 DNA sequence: TGTGCCAGCAGGCCTGGACAGCGTAATCAGCCCCAGCATTTT. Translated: CASRPGQRNQPQHF.

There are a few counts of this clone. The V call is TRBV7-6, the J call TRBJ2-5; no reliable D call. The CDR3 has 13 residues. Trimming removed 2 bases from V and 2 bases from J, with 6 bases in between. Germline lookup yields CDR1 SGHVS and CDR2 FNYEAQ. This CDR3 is CASSLRRQETQYF. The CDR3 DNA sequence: TGTGCCAGCAGCTTAAGAAGGCAAGAGACCCAGTACTTC.

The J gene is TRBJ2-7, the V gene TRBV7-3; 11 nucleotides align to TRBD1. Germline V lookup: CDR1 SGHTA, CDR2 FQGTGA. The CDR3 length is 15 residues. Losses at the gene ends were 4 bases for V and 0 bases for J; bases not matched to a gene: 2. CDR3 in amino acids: CASSSGQGASYEQYF. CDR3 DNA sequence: TGTGCCAGCAGCTCCGGACAGGGGGCCTCCTACGAGCAGTACTTC.

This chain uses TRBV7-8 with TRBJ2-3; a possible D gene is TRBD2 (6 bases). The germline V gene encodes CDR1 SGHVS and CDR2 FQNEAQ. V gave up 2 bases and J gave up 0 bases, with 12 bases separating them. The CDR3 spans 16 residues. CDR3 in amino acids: CASSLLSGGSTDTQYF. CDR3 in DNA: TGTGCCAGCAGCTTACTTAGCGGAGGTAGCACAGATACGCAGTATTTT.

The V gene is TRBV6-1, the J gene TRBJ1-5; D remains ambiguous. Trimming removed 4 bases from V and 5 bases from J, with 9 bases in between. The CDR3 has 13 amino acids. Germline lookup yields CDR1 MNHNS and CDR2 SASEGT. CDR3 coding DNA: TGTGCCAGCAGTGCCGCCCAGGATCAGCCCCAGCATTTT. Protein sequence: CASSAAQDQPQHF.